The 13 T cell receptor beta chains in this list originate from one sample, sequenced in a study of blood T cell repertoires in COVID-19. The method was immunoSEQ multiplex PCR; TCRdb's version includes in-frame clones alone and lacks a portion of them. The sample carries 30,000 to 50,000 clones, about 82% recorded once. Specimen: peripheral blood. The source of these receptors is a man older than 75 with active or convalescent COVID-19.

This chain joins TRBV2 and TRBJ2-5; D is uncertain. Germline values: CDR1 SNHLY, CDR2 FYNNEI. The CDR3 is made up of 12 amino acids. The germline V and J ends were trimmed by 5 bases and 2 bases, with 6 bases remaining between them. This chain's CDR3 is CASSREQETQYF. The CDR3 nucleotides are TGTGCCAGCAGTAGAGAGCAAGAGACCCAGTACTTC.

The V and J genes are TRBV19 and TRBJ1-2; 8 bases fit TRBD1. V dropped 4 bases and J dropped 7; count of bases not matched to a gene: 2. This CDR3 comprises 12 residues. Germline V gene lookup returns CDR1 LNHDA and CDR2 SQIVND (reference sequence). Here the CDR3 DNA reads TGTGCCAGTAGTACAGGGGGCACTGGCTACACCTTC. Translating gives CASSTGGTGYTF.

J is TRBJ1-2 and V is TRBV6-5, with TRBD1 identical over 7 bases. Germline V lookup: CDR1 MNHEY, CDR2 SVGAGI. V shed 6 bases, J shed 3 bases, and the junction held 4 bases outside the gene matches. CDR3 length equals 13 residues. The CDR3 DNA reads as TGTGCCAGCAGAAGTACAGGGGACTATGGCTACACCTTC. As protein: CASRSTGDYGYTF.

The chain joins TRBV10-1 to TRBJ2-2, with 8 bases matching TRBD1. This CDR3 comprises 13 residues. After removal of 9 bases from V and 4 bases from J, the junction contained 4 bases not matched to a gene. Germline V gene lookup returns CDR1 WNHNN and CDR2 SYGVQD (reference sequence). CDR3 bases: TGCGCCAGTAGGACAGGGAGCACCGGGGAGCTGTTTTTT. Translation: CASRTGSTGELFF.

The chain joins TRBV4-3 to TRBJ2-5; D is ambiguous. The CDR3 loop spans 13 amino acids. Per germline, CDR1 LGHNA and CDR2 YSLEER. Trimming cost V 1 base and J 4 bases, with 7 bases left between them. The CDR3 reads CASSQVVGETQYF. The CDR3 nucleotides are TGCGCCAGCAGCCAAGTAGTTGGAGAGACCCAGTACTTC.

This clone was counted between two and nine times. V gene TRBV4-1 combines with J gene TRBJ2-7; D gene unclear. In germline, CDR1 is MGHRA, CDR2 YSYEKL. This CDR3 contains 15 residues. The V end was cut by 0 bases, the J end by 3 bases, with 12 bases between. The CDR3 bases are TGCGCCAGCAGCCAAGATCTTGGAGCCTTCTACGAGCAGTACTTC. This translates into CASSQDLGAFYEQYF.

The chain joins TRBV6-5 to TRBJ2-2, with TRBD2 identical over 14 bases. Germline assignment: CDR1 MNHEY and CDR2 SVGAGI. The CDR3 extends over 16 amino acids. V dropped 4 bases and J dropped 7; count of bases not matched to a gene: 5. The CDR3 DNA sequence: TGTGCCAGCAGTTCCGGGACTAGCGGGGGTCGCGGGGAGCTGTTTTTT. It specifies CASSSGTSGGRGELFF.

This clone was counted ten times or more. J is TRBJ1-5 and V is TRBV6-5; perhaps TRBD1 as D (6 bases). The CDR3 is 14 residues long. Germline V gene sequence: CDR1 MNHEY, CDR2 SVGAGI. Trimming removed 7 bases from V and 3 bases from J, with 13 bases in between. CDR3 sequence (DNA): TGTGCCAGCATGGGGGGGGCCTTCAATCAGCCCCAGCATTTT. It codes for CASMGGAFNQPQHF.

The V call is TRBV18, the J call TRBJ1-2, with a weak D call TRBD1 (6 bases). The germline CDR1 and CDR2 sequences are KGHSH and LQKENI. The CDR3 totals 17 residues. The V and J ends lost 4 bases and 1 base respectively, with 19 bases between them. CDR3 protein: CASSRGLAGAGNYGYTF. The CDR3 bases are TGTGCCAGCTCACGGGGGCTCGCGGGGGCTGGTAACTATGGCTACACCTTC.

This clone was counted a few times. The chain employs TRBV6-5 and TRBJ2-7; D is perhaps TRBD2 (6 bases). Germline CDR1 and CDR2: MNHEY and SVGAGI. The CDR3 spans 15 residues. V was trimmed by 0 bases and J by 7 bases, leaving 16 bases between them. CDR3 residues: CASSYSEGQRREQYF. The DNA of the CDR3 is TGTGCCAGCAGTTACTCGGAGGGGCAACGTCGGGAGCAGTACTTC.

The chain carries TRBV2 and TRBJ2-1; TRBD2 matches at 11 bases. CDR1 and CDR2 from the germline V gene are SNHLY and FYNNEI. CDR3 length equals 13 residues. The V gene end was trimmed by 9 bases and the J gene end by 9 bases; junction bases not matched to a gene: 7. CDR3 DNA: TGTGCCAGTAGCGGGAGGGCCATGGGTGAGCAGTTCTTC. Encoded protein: CASSGRAMGEQFF.

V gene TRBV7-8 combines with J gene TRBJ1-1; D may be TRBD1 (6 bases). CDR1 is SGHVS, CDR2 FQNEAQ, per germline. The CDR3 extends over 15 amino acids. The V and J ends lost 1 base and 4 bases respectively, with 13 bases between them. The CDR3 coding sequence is TGTGCCAGCAGCTTAGGTCAGGGGCGGAGCACTGAAGCTTTCTTT. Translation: CASSLGQGRSTEAFF.

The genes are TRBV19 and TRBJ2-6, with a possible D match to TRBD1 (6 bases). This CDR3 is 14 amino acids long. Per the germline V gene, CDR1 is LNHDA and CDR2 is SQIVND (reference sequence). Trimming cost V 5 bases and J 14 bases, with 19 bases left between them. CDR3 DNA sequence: TGTGCCAGTAGTGCCCGTTGGGTTGGGGGCATCCTGACTTTC. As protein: CASSARWVGGILTF.